Sequencing of this T cell receptor beta chain was carried out in a study of cytomegalovirus exposure and HLA in healthy donors. This cohort consisted of healthy bone marrow donors. Germline V lookup: CDR1 WSHSY, CDR2 SAAADI. This CDR3 region has 14 residues. Study outcomes and limitations: Most subjects' HLA-A and HLA-B alleles were reportedly predicted from TCR beta sequences. The study carried out a later analysis of TCR beta sequences. It associated around 17,000 of them with specific HLA alleles at a false discovery rate of 0.05. Earlier analysis found most TCR beta V segments productive about 87% or about 30% of the time.

A word on this clone: Its antigen is unknown. A junction boundary mismatches the germline segment, possibly from a read error.

In the PCR, 60 Vbeta and 13 Jbeta primers were used. Profiled with immunoSEQ multiplex PCR; TCRdb holds only in-frame clones, not every one. The sample includes roughly 180,000 clones, 78% seen only once; the top ten take approximately 13%. The chain employs TRBV10-2 and TRBJ1-5, with TRBD1 identical over 7 bases. What was sequenced was PBMCs. This sequence was found in a woman aged 45-60 years in good health and CMV-seropositive. The DNA for the CDR3 is TGCGCCAACAGTAAAGGGGGCGTGCATCAGCCCCAGCATTTT. This encodes CANSKGGVHQPQHF.